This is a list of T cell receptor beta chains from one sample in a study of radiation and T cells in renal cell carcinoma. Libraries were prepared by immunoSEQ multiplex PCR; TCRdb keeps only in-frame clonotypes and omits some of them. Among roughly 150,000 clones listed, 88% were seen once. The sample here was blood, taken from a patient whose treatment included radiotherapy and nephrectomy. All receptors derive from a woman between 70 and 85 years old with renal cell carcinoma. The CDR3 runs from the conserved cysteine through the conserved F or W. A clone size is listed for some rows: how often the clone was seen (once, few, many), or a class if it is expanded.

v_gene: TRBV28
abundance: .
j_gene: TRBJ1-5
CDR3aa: CASSSPSGQPQHF

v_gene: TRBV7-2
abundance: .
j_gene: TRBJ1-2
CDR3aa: CASSQAWGDRGYTF

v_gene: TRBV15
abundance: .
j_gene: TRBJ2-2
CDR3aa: CATSRDLVVQGMIGNTGELFF

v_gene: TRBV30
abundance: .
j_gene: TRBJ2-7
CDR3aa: CAWSAKYNEQYF

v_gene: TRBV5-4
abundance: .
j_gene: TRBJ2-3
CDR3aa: CASSLDSGDTQYF

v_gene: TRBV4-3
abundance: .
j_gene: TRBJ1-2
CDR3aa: CASSQDLQGALGYTF

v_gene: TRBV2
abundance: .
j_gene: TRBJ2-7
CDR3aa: CASSDGFGGLYEQYF

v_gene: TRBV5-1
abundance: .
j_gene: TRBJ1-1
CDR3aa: CASSLGGPNTEAFF

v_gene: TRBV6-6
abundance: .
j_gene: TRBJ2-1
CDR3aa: CASRGRANEQFF

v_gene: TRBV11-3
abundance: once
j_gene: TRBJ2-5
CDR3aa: CASSSEGRETQYF

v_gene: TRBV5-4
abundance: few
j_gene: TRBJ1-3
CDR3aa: CASSSGIQSSGNTIYF

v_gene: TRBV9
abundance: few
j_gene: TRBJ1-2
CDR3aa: CASSVGLGNNYGYTF

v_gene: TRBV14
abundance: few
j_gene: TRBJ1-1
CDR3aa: CASSLGAPRNTEAFF

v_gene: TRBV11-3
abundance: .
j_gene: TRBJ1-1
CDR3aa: CASSLDRGRREAFF

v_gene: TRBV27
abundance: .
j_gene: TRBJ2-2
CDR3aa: CASREMNTGELFF

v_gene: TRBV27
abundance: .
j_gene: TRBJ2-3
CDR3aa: CASSSGTDTQYF

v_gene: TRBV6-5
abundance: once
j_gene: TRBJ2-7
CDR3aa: CASSYRDRNYEQYF

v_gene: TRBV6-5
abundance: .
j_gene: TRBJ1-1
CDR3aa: CASSLRGKNTEAFF

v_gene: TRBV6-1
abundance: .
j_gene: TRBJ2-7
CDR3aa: CASSEVATFEQYF

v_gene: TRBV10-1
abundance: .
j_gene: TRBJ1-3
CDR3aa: CASSPGQLRNTIYF

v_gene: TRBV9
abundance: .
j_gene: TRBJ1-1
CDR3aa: CASSEPTGGSYTEAFF

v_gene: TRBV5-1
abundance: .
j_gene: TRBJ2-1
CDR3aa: CASSLAAGSSYNEQFF

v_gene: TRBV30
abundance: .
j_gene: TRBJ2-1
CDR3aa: CAWGPGRTYNEQFF

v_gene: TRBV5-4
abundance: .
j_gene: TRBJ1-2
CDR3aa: CASSLWIAGVDGYTF

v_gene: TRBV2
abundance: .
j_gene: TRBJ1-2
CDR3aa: CASSGWGADGYTF

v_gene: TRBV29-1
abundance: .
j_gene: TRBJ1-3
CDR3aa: CSVEEGTGNTIYF

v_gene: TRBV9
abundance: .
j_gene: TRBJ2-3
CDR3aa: CASSVGTSKNTQYF

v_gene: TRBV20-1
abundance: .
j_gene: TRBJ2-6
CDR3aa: CSASGANVLTF

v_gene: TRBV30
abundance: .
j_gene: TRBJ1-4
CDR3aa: CAWSHGTGGEKLFF

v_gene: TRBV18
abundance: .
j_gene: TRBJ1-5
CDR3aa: CASSPGVDQPQHF

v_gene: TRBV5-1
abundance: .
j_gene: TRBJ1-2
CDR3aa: CASSLDRVSYGYTF

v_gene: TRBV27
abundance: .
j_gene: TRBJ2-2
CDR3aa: CASSLMASGVTGELFF

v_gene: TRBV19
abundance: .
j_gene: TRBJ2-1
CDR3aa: CASKLWDTSYNEQFF

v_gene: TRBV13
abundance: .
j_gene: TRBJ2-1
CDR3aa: CASSLGRNEQFF

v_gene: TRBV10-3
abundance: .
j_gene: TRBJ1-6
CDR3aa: CAISGGGLNSPLHF